This T cell receptor beta chain was identified in a study of persistence of HIV-infected CD4 T cells. Study-level results: Proviral oligoclonality tracked with TCR oligoclonality within the same sorted cells.

In germline, CDR1 is SGHRS, CDR2 YFSETQ. V lost 0 bases to trimming and J lost 8 bases, with 17 bases between them. CDR3 length equals 16 residues. To note about this clone: The antigen is not known.

The immunoSEQ assay was version 4, run in survey mode. Template was genomic DNA at about 9.3 ng/uL, with up to 1 ug used per sample. TCRdb keeps only in-frame clones here, not all; method: immunoSEQ multiplex PCR. Counted here are around 24,000 clones, roughly 70% occurring once; the ten biggest clones make up over 1.5%. An overlapping HIV-1 Gag peptide pool stimulated these cells at 0.75 to 1 ug/peptide/mL. Sorting selected CD4+ T cells upregulating both CD40 ligand and CD69. CD8-depleted PBMCs were stimulated more than 15 hours with anti-CD28/CD49d costimulation, CD40-blocking antibody and enfuvirtide.

The starting material was CD4+ T cells sorted from PBMCs after roughly 17-hour stimulation, obtained from a patient who received antiretroviral therapy. The rearrangement joins TRBV5-1 to TRBJ1-4; TRBD1 might be the D (6 bases). This TCR derives from an adult man with HIV who was CMV-seropositive. CDR3 coding DNA: TGCGCCAGCAGCTTGGGGGAACAGGGAGCCTGGGAAAAACTGTTTTTT. It codes for CASSLGEQGAWEKLFF.